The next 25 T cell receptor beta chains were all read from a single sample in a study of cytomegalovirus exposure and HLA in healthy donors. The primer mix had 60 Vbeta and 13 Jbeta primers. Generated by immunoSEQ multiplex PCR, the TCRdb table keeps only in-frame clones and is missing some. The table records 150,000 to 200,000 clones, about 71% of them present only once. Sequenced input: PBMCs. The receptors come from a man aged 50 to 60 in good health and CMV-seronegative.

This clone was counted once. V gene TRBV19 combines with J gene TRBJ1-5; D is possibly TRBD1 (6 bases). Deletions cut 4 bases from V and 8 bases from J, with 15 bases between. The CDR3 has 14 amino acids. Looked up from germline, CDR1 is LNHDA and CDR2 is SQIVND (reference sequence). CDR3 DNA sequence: TGTGCCAGTAGTACCAACAGGGTTGAGGAGCCCCAGCATTTT. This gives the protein CASSTNRVEEPQHF.

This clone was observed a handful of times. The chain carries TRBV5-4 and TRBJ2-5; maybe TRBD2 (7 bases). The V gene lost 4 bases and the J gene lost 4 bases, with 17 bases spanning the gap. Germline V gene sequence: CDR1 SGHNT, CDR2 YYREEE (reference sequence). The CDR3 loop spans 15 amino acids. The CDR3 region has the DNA TGTGCCAGCAGCACCGAGGGGGGGGCGGGAGAGACCCAGTACTTC. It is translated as CASSTEGGAGETQYF.

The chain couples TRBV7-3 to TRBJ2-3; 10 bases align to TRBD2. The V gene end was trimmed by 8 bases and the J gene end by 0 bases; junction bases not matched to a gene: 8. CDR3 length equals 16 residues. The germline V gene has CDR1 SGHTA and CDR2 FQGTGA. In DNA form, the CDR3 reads TGTGCCAGCTCCCTCAGAGCGGGGGGGAGCACAGATACGCAGTATTTT. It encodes CASSLRAGGSTDTQYF.

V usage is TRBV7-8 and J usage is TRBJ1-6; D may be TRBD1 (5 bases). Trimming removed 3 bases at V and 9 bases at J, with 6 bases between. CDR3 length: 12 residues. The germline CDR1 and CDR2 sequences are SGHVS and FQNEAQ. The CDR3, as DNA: TGTGCCAGCAGCTTCAGGGTTTCACCCCTCCACTTT. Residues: CASSFRVSPLHF.

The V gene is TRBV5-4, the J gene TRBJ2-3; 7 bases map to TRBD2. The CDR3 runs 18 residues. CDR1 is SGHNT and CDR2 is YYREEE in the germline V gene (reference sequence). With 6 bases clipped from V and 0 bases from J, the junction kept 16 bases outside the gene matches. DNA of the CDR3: TGTGCCAGCACCATTGGGGGGGGAAAGACTCCTAGCACAGATACGCAGTATTTT. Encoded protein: CASTIGGGKTPSTDTQYF.

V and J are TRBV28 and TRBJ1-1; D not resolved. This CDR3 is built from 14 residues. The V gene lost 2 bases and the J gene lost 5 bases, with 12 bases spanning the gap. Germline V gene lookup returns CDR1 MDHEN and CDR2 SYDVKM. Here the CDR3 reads CASSLVTRTTEAFF. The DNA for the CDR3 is TGTGCCAGCAGTTTAGTAACACGCACAACTGAAGCTTTCTTT. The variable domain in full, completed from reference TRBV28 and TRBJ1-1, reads DVKVTQSSRYLVKRTGEKVFLECVQDMDHENMFWYRQDPGLGLRLIYFSYDVKMKEKGDIPEGYSVSREKKERFSLILESASTNQTSMYLCASSLVTRTTEAFFGQGTRLTVV.

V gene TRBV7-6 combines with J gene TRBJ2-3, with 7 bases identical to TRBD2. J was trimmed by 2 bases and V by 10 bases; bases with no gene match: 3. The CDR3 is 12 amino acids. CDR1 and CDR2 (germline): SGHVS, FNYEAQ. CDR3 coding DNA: TGTGCCAACGCGGGGGTCACAGATACGCAGTATTTT. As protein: CANAGVTDTQYF.

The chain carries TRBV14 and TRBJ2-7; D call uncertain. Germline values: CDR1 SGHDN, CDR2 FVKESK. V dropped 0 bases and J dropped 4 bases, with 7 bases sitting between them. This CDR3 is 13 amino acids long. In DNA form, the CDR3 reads TGTGCCAGCAGCCAAGACCAACATTACGAGCAGTACTTC. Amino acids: CASSQDQHYEQYF.

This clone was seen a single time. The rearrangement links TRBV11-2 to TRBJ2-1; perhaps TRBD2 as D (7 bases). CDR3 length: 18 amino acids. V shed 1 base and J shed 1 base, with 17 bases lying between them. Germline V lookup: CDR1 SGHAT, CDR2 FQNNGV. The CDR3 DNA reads TGTGCCAGCAGCTTAGGTGGGGGGGGCCTTCGTTCCTACAATGAGCAGTTCTTC. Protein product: CASSLGGGGLRSYNEQFF.

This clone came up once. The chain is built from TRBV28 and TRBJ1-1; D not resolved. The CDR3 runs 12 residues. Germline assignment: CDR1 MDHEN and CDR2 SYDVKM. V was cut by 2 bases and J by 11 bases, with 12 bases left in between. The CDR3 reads CASSLAPAVAFF. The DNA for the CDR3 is TGTGCCAGCAGTTTAGCGCCTGCGGTTGCTTTCTTT.

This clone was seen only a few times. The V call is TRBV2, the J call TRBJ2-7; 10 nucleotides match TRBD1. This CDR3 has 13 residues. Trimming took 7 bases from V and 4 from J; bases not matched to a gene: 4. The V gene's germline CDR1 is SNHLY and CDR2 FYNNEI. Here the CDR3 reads CASTRDRGYEQYF. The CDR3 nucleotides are TGTGCCAGCACCCGGGACAGGGGTTACGAGCAGTACTTC.

In nucleotides, the CDR3 is TGCGCCAGCAGCAGGGGGGGTAGCGACGAGCAGTACTTC. Residues: CASSRGGSDEQYF. The chain uses TRBV5-1 and TRBJ2-7; a possible D gene is TRBD2 (7 bases). Germline CDR1 reads SGHRS; CDR2 reads YFSETQ. This CDR3 comprises 13 residues. The V end was cut by 4 bases, the J end by 5 bases, with 13 bases between.

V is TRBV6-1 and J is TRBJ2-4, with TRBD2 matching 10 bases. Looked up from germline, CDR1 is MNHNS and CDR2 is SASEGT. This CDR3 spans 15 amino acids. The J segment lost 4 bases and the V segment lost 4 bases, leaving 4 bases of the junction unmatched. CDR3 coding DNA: TGTGCCAGCAGTGTATCTAGCGGGGGAAAAAACATTCAGTACTTC. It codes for CASSVSSGGKNIQYF.

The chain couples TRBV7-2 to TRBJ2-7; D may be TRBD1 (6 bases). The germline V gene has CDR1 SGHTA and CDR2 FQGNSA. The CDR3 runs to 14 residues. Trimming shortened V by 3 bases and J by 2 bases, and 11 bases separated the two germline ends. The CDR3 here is CASSLLGHTYEQYF. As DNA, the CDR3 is TGTGCCAGCAGCTTGTTGGGACATACCTACGAGCAGTACTTC. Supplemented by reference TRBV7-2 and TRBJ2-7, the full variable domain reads GAGVSQSPSNKVTEKGKDVELRCDPISGHTALYWYRQSLGQGLEFLIYFQGNSAPDKSGLPSDRFSAERTGGSVSTLTIQRTQQEDSAVYLCASSLLGHTYEQYFGPGTRLTVT.

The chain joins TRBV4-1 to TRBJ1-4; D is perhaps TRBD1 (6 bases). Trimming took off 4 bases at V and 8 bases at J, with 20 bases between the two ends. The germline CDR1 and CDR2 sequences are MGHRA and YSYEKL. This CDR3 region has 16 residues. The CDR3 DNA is TGCGCCAGCAGCCCTTCTACCGGGACACTGGACGAAAAACTGTTTTTT. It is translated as CASSPSTGTLDEKLFF.

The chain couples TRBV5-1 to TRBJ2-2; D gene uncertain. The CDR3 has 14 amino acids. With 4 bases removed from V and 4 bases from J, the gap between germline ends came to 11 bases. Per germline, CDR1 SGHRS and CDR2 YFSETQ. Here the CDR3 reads CASSLGAPTGELFF. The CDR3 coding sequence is TGCGCCAGCAGCCTGGGCGCGCCCACCGGGGAGCTGTTTTTT. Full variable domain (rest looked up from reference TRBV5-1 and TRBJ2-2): KAGVTQTPRYLIKTRGQQVTLSCSPISGHRSVSWYQQTPGQGLQFLFEYFSETQRNKGNFPGRFSGRQFSNSRSEMNVSTLELGDSALYLCASSLGAPTGELFFGEGSRLTVL.

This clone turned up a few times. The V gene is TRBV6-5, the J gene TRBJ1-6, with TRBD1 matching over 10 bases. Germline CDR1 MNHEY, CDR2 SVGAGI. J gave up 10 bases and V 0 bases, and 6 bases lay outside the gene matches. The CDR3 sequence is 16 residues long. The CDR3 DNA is TGTGCCAGCAGTTACTCGACAGGGGGCAGAAGATCACCCCTCCACTTT. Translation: CASSYSTGGRRSPLHF.

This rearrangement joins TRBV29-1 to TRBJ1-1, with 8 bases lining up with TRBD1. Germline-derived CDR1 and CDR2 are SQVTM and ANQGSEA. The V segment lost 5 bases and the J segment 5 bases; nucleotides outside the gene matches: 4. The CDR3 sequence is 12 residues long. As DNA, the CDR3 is TGCAGCGTTCTCAGGGGGCGGACTGAAGCTTTCTTT. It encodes CSVLRGRTEAFF.

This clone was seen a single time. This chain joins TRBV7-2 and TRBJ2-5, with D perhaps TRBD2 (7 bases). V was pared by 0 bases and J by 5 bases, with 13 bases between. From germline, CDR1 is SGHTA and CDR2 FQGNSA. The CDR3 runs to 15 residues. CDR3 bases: TGTGCCAGCAGCTTAGCGGGGGGGCCTAGGGAGACCCAGTACTTC. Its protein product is CASSLAGGPRETQYF.

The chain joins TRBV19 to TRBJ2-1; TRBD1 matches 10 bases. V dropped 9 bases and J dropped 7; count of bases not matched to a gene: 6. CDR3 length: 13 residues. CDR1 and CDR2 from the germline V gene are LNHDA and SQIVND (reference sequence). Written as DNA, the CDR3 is TGTGCCAGCCGGGACAGGGGATCGAATGAGCAGTTCTTC. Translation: CASRDRGSNEQFF.

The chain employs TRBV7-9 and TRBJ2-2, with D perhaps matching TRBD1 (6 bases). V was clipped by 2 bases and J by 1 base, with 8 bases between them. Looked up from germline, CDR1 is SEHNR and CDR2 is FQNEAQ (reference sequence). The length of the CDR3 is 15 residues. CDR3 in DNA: TGTGCCAGCAGCTTAAAACAGGGGAACACCGGGGAGCTGTTTTTT. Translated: CASSLKQGNTGELFF. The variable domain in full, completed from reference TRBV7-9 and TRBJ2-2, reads DTGVSQNPRHKITKRGQNVTFRCDPISEHNRLYWYRQTLGQGPEFLTYFQNEAQLEKSRLLSDRFSAERPKGSFSTLEIQRTEQGDSAMYLCASSLKQGNTGELFFGEGSRLTVL.

As DNA, the CDR3 is TGTGCCAGTGGGGAGGGACTGAAAAGGGATACGCAGTATTTT. This sequence encodes CASGEGLKRDTQYF. The chain uses TRBV19 and TRBJ2-3; 7 bases map to TRBD2. Germline V CDR1 and CDR2: LNHDA, SQIVND (reference sequence). The CDR3 contains 14 residues. Trimming cost V 8 bases and J 6 bases; bases outside gene matches: 11.

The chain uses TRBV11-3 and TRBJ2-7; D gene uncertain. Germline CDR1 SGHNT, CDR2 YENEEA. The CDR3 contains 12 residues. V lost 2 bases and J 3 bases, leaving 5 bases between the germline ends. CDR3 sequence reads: CASSLNGYEQYF. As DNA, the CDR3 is TGTGCCAGCAGCTTAAACGGCTACGAGCAGTACTTC.

The CDR3 coding sequence is TGTGCCAGCAGACCCGGGACAGGGGGCAGGGGCTACACCTTC. Translating gives CASRPGTGGRGYTF. The V and J genes are TRBV6-1 and TRBJ1-2; 12 bases match TRBD1. The V gene end was trimmed by 6 bases and the J gene end by 8 bases; junction bases not matched to a gene: 7. This CDR3 is 14 amino acids long. The germline CDR1 and CDR2 sequences are MNHNS and SASEGT.

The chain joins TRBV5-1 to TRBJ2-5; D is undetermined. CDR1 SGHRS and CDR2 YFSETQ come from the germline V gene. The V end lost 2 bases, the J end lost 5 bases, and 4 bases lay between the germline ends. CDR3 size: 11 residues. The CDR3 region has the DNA TGCGCCAGCAGCTTTCGGGAGACCCAGTACTTC. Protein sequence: CASSFRETQYF.